This T cell receptor (beta chain) was documented in a study of molecular identifiers for immune sequencing clone quantification. This clonotype appeared once. This could be a read error, since a much larger clone is one nucleotide away. TCRdb processed the PCR reads anew with MiXCR; each CDR3 protein has one entry. The table records hundreds of thousands of distinct CDR3 sequences, less than 30% of them present only once. CDR1 and CDR2 (germline): MNHEY, SMNVEV (reference sequence). This CDR3 is 16 amino acids long. Between the trimmed V and J ends, which lost 5 bases and 8 bases, there was a span of 22 bases.

Sample: naive CD8+ T cells from blood, with Jurkat cell RNA spiked in. The sample's subset: FACS-sorted CD8+CD4-CCR7+CD45RA+ naive T cells. This receptor was taken from a human donor in good health. Some libraries in this study had Jurkat cell RNA spiked in. The gene calls are TRBV27 and TRBJ2-1; tentatively, D is TRBD1 (6 bases). CDR3 in DNA: TGTGCCAGCAGTCCCGGACAGAGTTATTGGAGCTATGAGCAGTTCTTC. Translating gives CASSPGQSYWSYEQFF.